The clone carrying this T cell receptor (beta chain) was counted at least ten times. Germline values: CDR1 SGHDT, CDR2 YYEEEE. Between the trimmed V and J ends, which lost 3 bases and 1 base, there was a span of 10 bases. The CDR3 covers 14 residues. TCRdb redid the calling of the 5' RACE reads with MiXCR, one entry per CDR3 protein. The data show 70,000 to 75,000 distinct CDR3 sequences, roughly an eighth seen once. This sample is part of a study of early T cells in non-severe SARS-CoV-2 infection. This clonotype was obtained from an adult who was a healthcare worker with PCR-confirmed SARS-CoV-2 infection or an uninfected control (not recorded which). The sequenced sample was whole blood. The V and J genes are TRBV5-6 and TRBJ1-1; no definite D call. As DNA, the CDR3 is TGTGCCAGCAGCTCGCCTCTAAAGAACACTGAAGCTTTCTTT. This encodes CASSSPLKNTEAFF.